This paragraph covers one TCR beta chain sequence. This sample was taken from a study of monozygotic twins with inflammatory bowel disease. CDR3 length: 15 amino acids. Germline V gives CDR1 KGHSH, CDR2 LQKENI. Each UMI harboured a 6-nucleotide sample barcode and was appended via template switching. Two nested PCRs, of approximately 16 and 9 cycles, processed TCRalpha and TCRbeta cDNA. TCRdb processed the 5' RACE reads again and assigns one entry to each CDR3 protein, with no DNA. The listing records a few hundred thousand distinct CDR3 sequences. The sequenced sample consisted of blood. The TCR sequence derives from a human donor with ulcerative colitis or Crohn's disease, or a healthy co-twin of an affected twin (not recorded which). The chain joins TRBV18 to TRBJ2-5; there is no DNA to check the TCRdb D call of TRBD1. The CDR3: CASSRRRDRQETQYF.